The 22 T cell receptor beta chains listed next were all sequenced from one sample in a study of shared clonotypes between healthy human individuals. Assay: immunoSEQ multiplex PCR; the TCRdb copy retains only in-frame clones and omits some. The data show under 1,100,000 clones, about three quarters seen once. The sequenced sample was memory CD4+ T cells sorted from blood. As for subset: CD45RA-negative fraction. The receptors here all came from a man between 18 and 35 years old in good health.

This clone was seen once. The chain recombines TRBV7-2 with TRBJ2-7; D is unclear. Per germline, CDR1 SGHTA and CDR2 FQGNSA. V was shortened by 5 bases and J by 12 bases, with 14 bases between the two germline ends. CDR3 length: 11 residues. CDR3 residues: CASSAAAELYF. The CDR3 bases are TGTGCCAGCAGCGCGGCGGCAGAGTTGTACTTC.

CDR3 amino acids: CASSQDRGSSYEQYF. The CDR3 DNA sequence: TGTGCCAGCAGCCAGGACAGGGGGAGCTCCTACGAGCAGTACTTC. The chain employs TRBV7-2 and TRBJ2-7, with 10 bases that match TRBD1. Per germline, CDR1 SGHTA and CDR2 FQGNSA. Trimming removed 5 bases from V and 0 bases from J; junction bases left unmatched: 4. The CDR3 is 15 amino acids.

This clone was observed a single time. The CDR3 here is CASSETSGYYAEQFF. CDR3 nucleotide sequence: TGCGCCAGCAGTGAAACTAGCGGATATTACGCTGAGCAGTTCTTC. The chain links TRBV10-2 to TRBJ2-1; 8 nucleotides align to TRBD2. Germline V gene data show CDR1 as WSHSY and CDR2 as SAAADI. This CDR3 contains 15 residues. V trimming: 3 bases; J trimming: 9 bases; junction bases outside the gene matches: 10.

This clone was counted a few times. At the DNA level, this CDR3 is encoded by other sequences in the same sample as well. The V call is TRBV7-9, the J call TRBJ2-3; TRBD2 matches at 15 bases. Germline trimming cut 0 bases from V and 5 bases from J; bases unmatched to any gene: 3. CDR1 and CDR2 (germline): SEHNR, FQNEAQ (reference sequence). There are 17 residues in the CDR3. The CDR3 coding sequence is TGTGCCAGCAGCTTAGCGGGACTAGCGGGAGGTGGAGATACGCAGTATTTT. It encodes CASSLAGLAGGGDTQYF.

The V gene is TRBV30, the J gene TRBJ1-3; D remains unclear. CDR1 is GTSNPN, CDR2 SVGIG, per germline (reference sequence). This CDR3 is 13 amino acids long. V was cut by 8 bases and J by 0 bases, with 11 bases left in between. The CDR3: CALAASSGNTIYF. In DNA, the CDR3 is TGTGCCCTGGCGGCGAGCTCTGGAAACACCATATATTTT.

Comments on this clone: One base separates it from a far larger clone, so it is likely a read error. The chain joins TRBV4-1 to TRBJ2-3, with D possibly being TRBD2 (6 bases). The V gene lost 4 bases and the J gene lost 0 bases, with 8 bases spanning the gap. CDR3 length: 14 residues. Germline lookup yields CDR1 MGHRA and CDR2 YSYEKL. The CDR3 region is CASSPGLSTDTQYF. The CDR3 coding sequence is TGCGCCAGCAGCCCGGGACTGAGCACAGATACGCAGTATTTT.

The V and J genes are TRBV5-1 and TRBJ2-1; 11 bases agree with TRBD2. Per the germline V gene, CDR1 is SGHRS and CDR2 is YFSETQ. The CDR3 consists of 17 residues. The V and J ends lost 2 bases and 0 bases, in that order; junction bases with no gene match: 4. Written as DNA, the CDR3 is TGCGCCAGCAGCTTAGCTAGCGGGGGGAACTCCTACAATGAGCAGTTCTTC. Translated, it gives CASSLASGGNSYNEQFF.

The CDR3 here is CASAQGTTINSPLHF. DNA of the CDR3: TGTGCCAGCGCACAAGGCACAACGATTAATTCACCCCTCCACTTT. V usage is TRBV9 and J usage is TRBJ1-6; D gene uncertain. Germline V CDR1 and CDR2: SGDLS, YYNGEE. The CDR3 totals 15 residues. V shed 7 bases and J shed 6 bases, with 17 bases lying between them. Drawing the rest from reference TRBV9 and TRBJ1-6, the complete variable domain is DSGVTQTPKHLITATGQRVTLRCSPRSGDLSVYWYQQSLDQGLQFLIQYYNGEERAKGNILERFSAQQFPDLHSELNLSSLELGDSALYFCASAQGTTINSPLHFGNGTRLTVT.

This clone was observed many times. The rearrangement uses TRBV9 and TRBJ2-3; D not resolved. The germline V gene has CDR1 SGDLS and CDR2 YYNGEE. Trimming removed 3 bases from V and 8 bases from J, with 10 bases in between. The CDR3 totals 12 residues. The CDR3 sequence: CASSEEWGTQYF. The CDR3 nucleotides read TGTGCCAGCAGCGAGGAGTGGGGTACGCAGTATTTT.

The gene calls are TRBV30 and TRBJ1-6, with a possible D match to TRBD1 (6 bases). This CDR3 has 12 residues. CDR1 and CDR2 from the germline V gene are GTSNPN and SVGIG (reference sequence). V lost 1 base and J 9 bases, leaving 7 bases between the germline ends. CDR3 sequence (DNA): TGTGCCTGGAGTGGACAGGCTTCACCCCTCCACTTT. This gives the protein CAWSGQASPLHF.

The chain is built from TRBV18 and TRBJ1-4, with D unclear. The CDR3 runs to 13 residues. CDR1 KGHSH and CDR2 LQKENI come from the germline V gene. V was clipped by 8 bases and J by 8 bases, with 15 bases between them. The CDR3 bases are TGTGCCAGCCAGGTCCGACCCAGGGAAAAACTGTTTTTT. Translating gives CASQVRPREKLFF.

As for this clone: The same CDR3 arises from other DNA sequences in this sample as well. The chain employs TRBV9 and TRBJ2-5; possible D gene TRBD1, 7 bases. V was pared by 2 bases and J by 3 bases, with 11 bases between. The CDR3 sequence is 14 residues long. Germline CDR1 SGDLS, CDR2 YYNGEE. The CDR3: CASSVSGGKETQYF. CDR3 nucleotides: TGTGCCAGCAGCGTCTCAGGGGGGAAAGAGACCCAGTACTTC.

The gene calls are TRBV18 and TRBJ2-4, with TRBD1 identical over 7 bases. This CDR3 has 15 amino acids. Unmatched junction bases numbered 9, after V lost 4 bases and J lost 6 bases. Per the germline V gene, CDR1 is KGHSH and CDR2 is LQKENI. The CDR3 reads CASSQLQGLGNIQYF. The CDR3 DNA follows: TGTGCCAGCTCACAACTACAGGGGTTGGGAAACATTCAGTACTTC. Variable domain in full (rest from reference TRBV18 and TRBJ2-4): NAGVMQNPRHLVRRRGQEARLRCSPMKGHSHVYWYRQLPEEGLKFMVYLQKENIIDESGMPKERFSAEFPKEGPSILRIQQVVRGDSAAYFCASSQLQGLGNIQYFGAGTRLSVL.

The rearrangement joins TRBV11-2 to TRBJ1-4; no clear D. V was pared by 5 bases and J by 9 bases, with 16 bases between. Per germline, CDR1 SGHAT and CDR2 FQNNGV. The CDR3 loop spans 14 amino acids. This chain's CDR3 is CASSQSRFDQKLFF. For the CDR3, the DNA is TGTGCCAGCAGCCAATCAAGGTTTGATCAAAAACTGTTTTTT.

The chain is built from TRBV6-1 and TRBJ1-1; TRBD1 matches at 8 bases. J gave up 1 base and V 5 bases, and 6 bases lay outside the gene matches. Germline V gene sequence: CDR1 MNHNS, CDR2 SASEGT. This CDR3 is built from 15 residues. The CDR3 nucleotides read TGTGCCAGCAGTCATTTAGACAGGGGGAACACTGAAGCTTTCTTT. Amino acids: CASSHLDRGNTEAFF.

Turning to this clone: Sequence at one end of the junction differs from germline and may be a read error. The chain recombines TRBV5-1 with TRBJ1-1, with D unclear. CDR1 and CDR2 (germline): SGHRS, YFSETQ. The CDR3 has 14 amino acids. This chain's CDR3 is CASSLGSGNIEAFF. In DNA form, the CDR3 reads TGCGCCAGCAGCTTGGGTTCGGGGAACATTGAAGCTTTCTTT. Drawing the rest from reference TRBV5-1 and TRBJ1-1, the complete variable domain is KAGVTQTPRYLIKTRGQQVTLSCSPISGHRSVSWYQQTPGQGLQFLFEYFSETQRNKGNFPGRFSGRQFSNSRSEMNVSTLELGDSALYLCASSLGSGNIEAFFGQGTRLTVV.

V usage is TRBV18 and J usage is TRBJ1-6; TRBD1 agrees at 10 bases. CDR1 is KGHSH, CDR2 LQKENI, per germline. The V and J ends lost 2 bases and 7 bases, in that order; junction bases with no gene match: 2. This CDR3 contains 15 residues. CDR3 residues: CASSPGTGENSPLHF. The CDR3 DNA is TGTGCCAGCTCACCAGGGACAGGGGAGAATTCACCCCTCCACTTT.

V and J are TRBV19 and TRBJ1-4; D uncertain. Trimming shortened V by 0 bases and J by 0 bases, and 5 bases separated the two germline ends. The germline gives CDR1 LNHDA, CDR2 SQIVND (reference sequence). There are 15 residues in the CDR3. The CDR3 loop is CASSIDSSTNEKLFF. CDR3 DNA sequence: TGTGCCAGTAGTATAGATAGCTCAACTAATGAAAAACTGTTTTTT.

The V gene is TRBV6-6, the J gene TRBJ2-7; 8 bases agree with TRBD1. CDR3 size: 14 residues. Per germline, CDR1 MNHNY and CDR2 SVGAGI (reference sequence). The trim removed 2 bases at V and 5 bases at J, leaving 5 bases unmatched. For the CDR3, the DNA is TGTGCCAGCAGTTACCCCGGACAGGGAAACGAGCAGTACTTC. This sequence encodes CASSYPGQGNEQYF.

DNA of the CDR3: TGTGCCTGGAGTTCTAGAATCGGCGAGCAGTACTTC. Amino acid sequence: CAWSSRIGEQYF. The chain links TRBV30 to TRBJ2-7; D not certain. Trimming left V 2 bases short and J 6 bases short, with 11 bases between. The CDR3 extends over 12 amino acids. Germline CDR1 and CDR2: GTSNPN and SVGIG (reference sequence). Supplemented by reference TRBV30 and TRBJ2-7, the full variable domain reads SQTIHQWPATLVQPVGSPLSLECTVEGTSNPNLYWYRQAAGRGLQLLFYSVGIGQISSEVPQNLSASRPQDRQFILSSKKLLLSDSGFYLCAWSSRIGEQYFGPGTRLTVT.

J is TRBJ1-5 and V is TRBV28; 8 bases line up with TRBD1. V lost 8 bases, J lost 4 bases, and 7 bases stayed unmatched. Germline V gene lookup returns CDR1 MDHEN and CDR2 SYDVKM. This CDR3 has 14 residues. The CDR3 sequence: CASDRDRLNQPQHF. In nucleotides, the CDR3 is TGTGCCAGCGATAGGGACAGGTTAAATCAGCCCCAGCATTTT.

The chain uses TRBV5-1 and TRBJ2-2; 14 bases map to TRBD2. The CDR3 is 21 amino acids. Trimming took 5 bases from V and 1 from J; bases not matched to a gene: 16. Per germline, CDR1 SGHRS and CDR2 YFSETQ. The CDR3 nucleotides read TGCGCCAGCAGTTCAGGGACCCCGGGACTAGCGGGAGCCAGGAACACCGGGGAGCTGTTTTTT. Its translation: CASSSGTPGLAGARNTGELFF.